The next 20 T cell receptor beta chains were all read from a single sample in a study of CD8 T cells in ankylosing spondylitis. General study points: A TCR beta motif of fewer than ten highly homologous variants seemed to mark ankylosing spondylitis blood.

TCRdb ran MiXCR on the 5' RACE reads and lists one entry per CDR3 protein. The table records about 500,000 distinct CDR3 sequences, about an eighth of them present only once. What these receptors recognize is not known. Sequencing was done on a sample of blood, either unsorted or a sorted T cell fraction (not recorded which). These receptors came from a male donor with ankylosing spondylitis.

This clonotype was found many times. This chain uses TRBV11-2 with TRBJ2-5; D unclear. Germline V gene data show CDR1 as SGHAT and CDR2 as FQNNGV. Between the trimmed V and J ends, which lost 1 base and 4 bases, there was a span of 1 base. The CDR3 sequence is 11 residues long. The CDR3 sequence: CASSLVETQYF. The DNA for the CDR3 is TGTGCCAGCAGCTTAGTAGAGACCCAGTACTTC.

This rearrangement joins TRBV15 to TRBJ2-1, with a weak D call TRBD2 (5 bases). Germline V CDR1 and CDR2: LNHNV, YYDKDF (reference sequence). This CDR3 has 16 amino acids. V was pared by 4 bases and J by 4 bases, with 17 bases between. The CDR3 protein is CATSKNLGEGYNEQFF. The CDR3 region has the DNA TGTGCCACCAGCAAAAATCTGGGAGAGGGTTACAATGAGCAGTTCTTC.

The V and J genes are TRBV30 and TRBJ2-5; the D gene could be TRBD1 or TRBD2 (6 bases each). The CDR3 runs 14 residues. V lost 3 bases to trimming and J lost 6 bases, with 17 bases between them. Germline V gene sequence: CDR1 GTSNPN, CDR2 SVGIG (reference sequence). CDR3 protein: CAWSRMRGQQTQYF. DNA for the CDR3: TGTGCCTGGAGCAGGATGCGGGGACAACAGACCCAGTACTTC.

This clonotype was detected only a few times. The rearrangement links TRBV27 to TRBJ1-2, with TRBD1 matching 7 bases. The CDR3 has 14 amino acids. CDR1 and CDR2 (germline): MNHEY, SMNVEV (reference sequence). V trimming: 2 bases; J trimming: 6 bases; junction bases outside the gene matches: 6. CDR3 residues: CASSLNRGVDGYTF. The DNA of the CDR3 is TGTGCCAGCAGTTTAAACAGGGGTGTGGATGGCTACACCTTC.

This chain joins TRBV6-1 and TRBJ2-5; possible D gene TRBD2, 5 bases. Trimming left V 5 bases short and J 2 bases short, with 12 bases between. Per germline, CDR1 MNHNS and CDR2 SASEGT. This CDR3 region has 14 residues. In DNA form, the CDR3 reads TGTGCCAGCAGTCCCAACGGGGATCAAGAGACCCAGTACTTC. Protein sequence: CASSPNGDQETQYF.

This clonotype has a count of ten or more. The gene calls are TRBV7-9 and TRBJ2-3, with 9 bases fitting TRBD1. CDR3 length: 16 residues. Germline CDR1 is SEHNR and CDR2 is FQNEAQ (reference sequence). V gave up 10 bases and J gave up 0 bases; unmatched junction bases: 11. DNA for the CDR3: TGTGCCACTTCCCGGGACAGGGATTCCAGCACAGATACGCAGTATTTT. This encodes CATSRDRDSSTDTQYF.

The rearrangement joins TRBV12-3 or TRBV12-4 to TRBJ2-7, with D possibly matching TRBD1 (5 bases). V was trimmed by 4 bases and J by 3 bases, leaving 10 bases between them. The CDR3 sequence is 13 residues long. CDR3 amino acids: CASSSFQGYEQYF. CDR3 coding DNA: TGTGCCAGCAGTTCATTTCAGGGCTACGAGCAGTACTTC.

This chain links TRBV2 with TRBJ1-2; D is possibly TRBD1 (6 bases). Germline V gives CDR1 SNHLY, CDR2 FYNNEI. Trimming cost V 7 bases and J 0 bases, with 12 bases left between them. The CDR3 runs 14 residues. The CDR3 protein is CASTRTASNYGYTF. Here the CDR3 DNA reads TGTGCCAGCACACGGACAGCCTCTAACTATGGCTACACCTTC.

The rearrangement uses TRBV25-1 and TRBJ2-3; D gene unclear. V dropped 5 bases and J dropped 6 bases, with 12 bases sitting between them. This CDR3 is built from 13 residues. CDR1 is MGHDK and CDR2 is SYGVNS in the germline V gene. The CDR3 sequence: CASSSFVGDTQYF. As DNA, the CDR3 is TGTGCCAGCAGTTCCTTCGTAGGGGATACGCAGTATTTT.

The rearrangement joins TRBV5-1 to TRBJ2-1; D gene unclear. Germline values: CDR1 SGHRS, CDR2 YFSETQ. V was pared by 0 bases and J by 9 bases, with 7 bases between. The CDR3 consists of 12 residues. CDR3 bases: TGCGCCAGCAGCTTGGGTGGGGTTGAGCAGTTCTTC. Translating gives CASSLGGVEQFF.

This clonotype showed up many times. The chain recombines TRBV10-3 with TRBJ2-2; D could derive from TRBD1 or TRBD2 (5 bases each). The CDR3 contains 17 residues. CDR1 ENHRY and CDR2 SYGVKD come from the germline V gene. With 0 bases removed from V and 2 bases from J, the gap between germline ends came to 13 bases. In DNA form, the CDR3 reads TGTGCCATCAGTGAGTCTTGGACGGGACCCAACACCGGGGAGCTGTTTTTT. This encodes CAISESWTGPNTGELFF.

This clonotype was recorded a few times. CDR3 in amino acids: CASRLSRGIYNEQFF. Written as DNA, the CDR3 is TGTGCCAGCAGACTTTCGCGGGGTATTTACAATGAGCAGTTCTTC. V and J are TRBV7-2 and TRBJ2-1, with D possibly TRBD2 on 6 matching bases. The V gene lost 6 bases and the J gene lost 4 bases, with 16 bases spanning the gap. CDR3 length: 15 residues. Per germline, CDR1 SGHTA and CDR2 FQGNSA.

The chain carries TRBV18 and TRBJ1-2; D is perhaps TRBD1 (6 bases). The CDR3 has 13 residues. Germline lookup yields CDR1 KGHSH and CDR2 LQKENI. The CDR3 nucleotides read TGTGCTTCGGACCCCTCAGGGGACTATGGCTACACCTTC. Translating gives CASDPSGDYGYTF.

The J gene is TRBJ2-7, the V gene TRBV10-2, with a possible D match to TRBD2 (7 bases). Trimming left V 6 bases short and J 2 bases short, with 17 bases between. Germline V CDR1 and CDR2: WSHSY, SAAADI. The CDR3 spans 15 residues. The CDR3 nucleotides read TGCGCCAGCAGAGAACGGGGGGACATCCCCTACGAGCAGTACTTC. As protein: CASRERGDIPYEQYF.

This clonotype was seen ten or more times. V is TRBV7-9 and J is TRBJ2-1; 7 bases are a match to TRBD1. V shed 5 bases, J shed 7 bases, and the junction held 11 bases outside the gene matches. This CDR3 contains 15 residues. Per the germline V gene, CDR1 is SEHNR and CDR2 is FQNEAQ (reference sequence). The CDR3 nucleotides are TGTGCCAGCAGCACCACAGGGGAAATAAGGAATGAGCAGTTCTTC. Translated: CASSTTGEIRNEQFF.

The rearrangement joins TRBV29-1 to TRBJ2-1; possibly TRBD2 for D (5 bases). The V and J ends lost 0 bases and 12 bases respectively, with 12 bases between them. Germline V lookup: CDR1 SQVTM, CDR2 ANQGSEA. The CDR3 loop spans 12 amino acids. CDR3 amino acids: CSVEDAGLRQFF. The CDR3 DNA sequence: TGCAGCGTTGAAGATGCGGGCCTTCGGCAGTTCTTC.

CDR3 sequence reads: CSARAPSGNNEQFF. The CDR3 DNA follows: TGCAGTGCTAGAGCCCCTTCGGGGAATAATGAGCAGTTCTTC. The chain employs TRBV20-1 and TRBJ2-1, with TRBD2 as a possible D gene (5 bases). There are 14 residues in the CDR3. Germline CDR1 DFQATT, CDR2 SNEGSKA (reference sequence). Trimming left V 1 base short and J 7 bases short, with 14 bases between.

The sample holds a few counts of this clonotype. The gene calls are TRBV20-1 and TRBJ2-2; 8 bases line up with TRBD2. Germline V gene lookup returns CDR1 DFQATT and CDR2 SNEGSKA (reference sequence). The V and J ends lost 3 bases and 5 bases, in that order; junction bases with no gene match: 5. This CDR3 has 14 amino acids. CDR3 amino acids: CSARIAGYTGELFF. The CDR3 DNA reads TGCAGTGCTAGGATAGCGGGATATACCGGGGAGCTGTTTTTT.

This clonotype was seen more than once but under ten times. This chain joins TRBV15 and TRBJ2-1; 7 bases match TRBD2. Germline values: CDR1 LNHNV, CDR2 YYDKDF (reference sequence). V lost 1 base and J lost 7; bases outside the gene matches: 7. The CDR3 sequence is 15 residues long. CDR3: CATSRVKRGWNEQFF. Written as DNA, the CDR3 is TGTGCCACCAGCAGAGTCAAGCGGGGCTGGAATGAGCAGTTCTTC.

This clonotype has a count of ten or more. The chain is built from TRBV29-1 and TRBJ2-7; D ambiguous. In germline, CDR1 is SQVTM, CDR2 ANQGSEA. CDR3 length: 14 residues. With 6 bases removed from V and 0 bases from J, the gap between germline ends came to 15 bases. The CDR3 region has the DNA TGCAGCGTCGGTCGAGACTGGGACTCCTACGAGCAGTACTTC. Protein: CSVGRDWDSYEQYF.